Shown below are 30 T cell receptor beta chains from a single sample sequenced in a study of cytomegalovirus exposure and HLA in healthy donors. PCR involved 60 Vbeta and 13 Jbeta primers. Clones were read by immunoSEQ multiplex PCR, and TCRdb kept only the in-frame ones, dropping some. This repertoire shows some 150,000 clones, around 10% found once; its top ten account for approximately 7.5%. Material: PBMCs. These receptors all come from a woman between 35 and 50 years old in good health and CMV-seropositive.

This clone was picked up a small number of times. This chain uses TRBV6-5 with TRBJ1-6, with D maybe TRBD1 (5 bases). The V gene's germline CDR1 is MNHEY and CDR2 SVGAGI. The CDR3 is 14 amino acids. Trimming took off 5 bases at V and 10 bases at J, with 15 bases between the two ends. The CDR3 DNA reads TGTGCCAGCAGTAACGGACCGCGGGGGTCACCCCTCCACTTT. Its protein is CASSNGPRGSPLHF.

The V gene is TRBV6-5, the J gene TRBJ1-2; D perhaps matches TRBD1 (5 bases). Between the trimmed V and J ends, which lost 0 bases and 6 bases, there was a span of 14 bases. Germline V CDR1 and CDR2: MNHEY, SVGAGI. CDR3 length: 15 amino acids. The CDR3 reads CASSYSGGTGDGYTF. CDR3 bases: TGTGCCAGCAGTTACTCGGGGGGAACAGGCGATGGCTACACCTTC.

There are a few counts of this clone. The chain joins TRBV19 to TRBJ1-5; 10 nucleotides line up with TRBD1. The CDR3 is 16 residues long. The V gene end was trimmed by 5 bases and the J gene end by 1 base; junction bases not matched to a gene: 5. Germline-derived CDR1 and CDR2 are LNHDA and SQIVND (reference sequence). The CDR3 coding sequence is TGTGCCAGTAGTCTGGGGACAGGGGTAAGCAATCAGCCCCAGCATTTT. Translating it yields CASSLGTGVSNQPQHF.

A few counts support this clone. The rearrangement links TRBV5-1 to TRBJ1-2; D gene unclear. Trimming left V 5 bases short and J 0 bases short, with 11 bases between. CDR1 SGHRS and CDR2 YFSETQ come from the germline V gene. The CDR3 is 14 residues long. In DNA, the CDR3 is TGCGCCAGCAGTGTTGAGAATCCTAACTATGGCTACACCTTC. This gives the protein CASSVENPNYGYTF.

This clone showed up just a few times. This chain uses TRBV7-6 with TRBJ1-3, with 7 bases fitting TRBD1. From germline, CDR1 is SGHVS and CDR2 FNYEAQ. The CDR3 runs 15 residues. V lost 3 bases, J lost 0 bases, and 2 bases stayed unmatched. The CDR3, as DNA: TGTGCCAGCAGCTTGGGACAGTCCTCTGGAAACACCATATATTTT. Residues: CASSLGQSSGNTIYF.

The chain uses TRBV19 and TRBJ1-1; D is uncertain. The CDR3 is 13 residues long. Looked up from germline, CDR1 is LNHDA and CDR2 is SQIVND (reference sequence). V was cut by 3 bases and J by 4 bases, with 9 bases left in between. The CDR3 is CASSMLQSTEAFF. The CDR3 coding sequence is TGTGCCAGTAGTATGTTACAAAGCACTGAAGCTTTCTTT.

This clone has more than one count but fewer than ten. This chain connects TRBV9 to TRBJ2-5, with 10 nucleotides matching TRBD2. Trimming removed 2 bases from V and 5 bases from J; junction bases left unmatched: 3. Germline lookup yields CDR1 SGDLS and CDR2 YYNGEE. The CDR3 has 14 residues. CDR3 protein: CASSVSGGLETQYF. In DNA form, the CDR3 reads TGTGCCAGCAGCGTTAGCGGGGGGTTGGAGACCCAGTACTTC.

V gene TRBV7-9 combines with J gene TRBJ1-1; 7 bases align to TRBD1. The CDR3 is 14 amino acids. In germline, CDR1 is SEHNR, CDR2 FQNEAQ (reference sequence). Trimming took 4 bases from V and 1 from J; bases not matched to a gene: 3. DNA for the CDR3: TGTGCCAGCAGCTCGGGACAGCGGAACACTGAAGCTTTCTTT. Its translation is CASSSGQRNTEAFF.

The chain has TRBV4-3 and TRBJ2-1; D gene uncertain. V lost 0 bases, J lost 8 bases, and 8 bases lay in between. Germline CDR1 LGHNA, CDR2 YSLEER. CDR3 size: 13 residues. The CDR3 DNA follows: TGCGCCAGCAGCCAAGAGAGGAGCGATGAGCAGTTCTTC. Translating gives CASSQERSDEQFF.

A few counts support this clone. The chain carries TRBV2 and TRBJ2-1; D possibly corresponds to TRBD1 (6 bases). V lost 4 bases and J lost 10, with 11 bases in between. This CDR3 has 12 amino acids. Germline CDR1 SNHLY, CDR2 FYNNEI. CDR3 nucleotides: TGTGCCAGCAGTGGACAGGTAGACGAGCAGTTCTTC. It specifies CASSGQVDEQFF.

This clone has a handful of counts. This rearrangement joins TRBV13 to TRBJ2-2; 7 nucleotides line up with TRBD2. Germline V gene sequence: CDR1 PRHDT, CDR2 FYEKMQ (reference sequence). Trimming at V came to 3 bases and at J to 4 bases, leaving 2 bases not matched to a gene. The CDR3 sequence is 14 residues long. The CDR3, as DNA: TGTGCCAGCAGCTTTACGGGGGGCACCGGGGAGCTGTTTTTT. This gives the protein CASSFTGGTGELFF.

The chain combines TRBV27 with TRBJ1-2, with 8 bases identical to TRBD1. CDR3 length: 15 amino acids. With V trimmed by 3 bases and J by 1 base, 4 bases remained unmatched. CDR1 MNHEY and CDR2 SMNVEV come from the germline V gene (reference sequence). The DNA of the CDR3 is TGTGCCAGCAGTTTTCGGACAGGGATTAACTATGGCTACACCTTC. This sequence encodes CASSFRTGINYGYTF.

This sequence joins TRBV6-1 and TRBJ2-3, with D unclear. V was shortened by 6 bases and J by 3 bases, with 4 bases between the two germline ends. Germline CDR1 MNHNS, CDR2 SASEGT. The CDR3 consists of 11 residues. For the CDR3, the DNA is TGTGCCAGCAGCCAAACAGATACGCAGTATTTT. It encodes CASSQTDTQYF.

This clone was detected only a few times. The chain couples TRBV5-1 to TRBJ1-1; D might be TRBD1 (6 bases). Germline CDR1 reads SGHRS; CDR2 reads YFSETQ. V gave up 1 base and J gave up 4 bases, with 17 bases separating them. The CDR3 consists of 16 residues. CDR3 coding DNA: TGCGCCAGCAGCTTGACCCCGGACAGCTTCAGCACTGAAGCTTTCTTT. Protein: CASSLTPDSFSTEAFF.

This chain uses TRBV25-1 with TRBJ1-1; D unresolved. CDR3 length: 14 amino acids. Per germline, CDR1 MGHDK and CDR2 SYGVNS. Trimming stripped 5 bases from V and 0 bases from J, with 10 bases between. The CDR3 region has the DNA TGTGCCAGCAGTACCTCCGGGGTGAACACTGAAGCTTTCTTT. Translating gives CASSTSGVNTEAFF.

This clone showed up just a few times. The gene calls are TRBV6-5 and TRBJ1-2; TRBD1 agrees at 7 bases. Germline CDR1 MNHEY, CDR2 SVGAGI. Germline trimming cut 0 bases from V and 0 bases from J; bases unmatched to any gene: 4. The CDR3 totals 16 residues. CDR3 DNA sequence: TGTGCCAGCAGTTACTCCGGGACAGAAGCTAACTATGGCTACACCTTC. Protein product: CASSYSGTEANYGYTF.

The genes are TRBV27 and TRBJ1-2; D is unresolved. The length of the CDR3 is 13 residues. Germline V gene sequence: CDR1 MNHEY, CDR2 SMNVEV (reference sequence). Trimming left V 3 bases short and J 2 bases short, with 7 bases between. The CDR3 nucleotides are TGTGCCAGCAGTTTTGGAGGGAACTATGGCTACACCTTC. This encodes CASSFGGNYGYTF.

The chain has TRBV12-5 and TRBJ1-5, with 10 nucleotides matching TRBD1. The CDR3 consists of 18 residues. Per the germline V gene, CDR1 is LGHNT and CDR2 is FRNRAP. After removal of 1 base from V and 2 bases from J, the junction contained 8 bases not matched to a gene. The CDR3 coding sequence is TGTGCTAGTGGTTTGGAGGGGACAGGGGTCGGTGGCAATCAGCCCCAGCATTTT. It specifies CASGLEGTGVGGNQPQHF.

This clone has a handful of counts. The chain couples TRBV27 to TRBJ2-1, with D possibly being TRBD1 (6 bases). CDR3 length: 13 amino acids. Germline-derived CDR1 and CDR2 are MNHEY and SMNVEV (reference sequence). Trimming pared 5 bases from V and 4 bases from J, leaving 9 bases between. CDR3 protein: CASSPGVYNEQFF. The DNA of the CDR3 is TGTGCCAGCAGTCCAGGGGTTTACAATGAGCAGTTCTTC.

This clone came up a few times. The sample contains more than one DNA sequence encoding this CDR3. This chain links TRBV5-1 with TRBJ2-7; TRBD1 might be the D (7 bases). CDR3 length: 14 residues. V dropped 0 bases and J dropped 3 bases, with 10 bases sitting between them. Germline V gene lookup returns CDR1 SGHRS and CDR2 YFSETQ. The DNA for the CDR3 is TGCGCCAGCAGCTTGGGACAGGGAGGCTACGAGCAGTACTTC. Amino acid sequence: CASSLGQGGYEQYF.

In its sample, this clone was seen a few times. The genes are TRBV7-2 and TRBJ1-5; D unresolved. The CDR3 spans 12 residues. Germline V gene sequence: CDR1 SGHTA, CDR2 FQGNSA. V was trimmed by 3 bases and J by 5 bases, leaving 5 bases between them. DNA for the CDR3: TGTGCCAGCAGCTTCCACTATCAGCCCCAGCATTTT. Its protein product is CASSFHYQPQHF. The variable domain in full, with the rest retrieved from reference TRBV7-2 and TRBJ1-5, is GAGVSQSPSNKVTEKGKDVELRCDPISGHTALYWYRQSLGQGLEFLIYFQGNSAPDKSGLPSDRFSAERTGGSVSTLTIQRTQQEDSAVYLCASSFHYQPQHFGDGTRLSIL.

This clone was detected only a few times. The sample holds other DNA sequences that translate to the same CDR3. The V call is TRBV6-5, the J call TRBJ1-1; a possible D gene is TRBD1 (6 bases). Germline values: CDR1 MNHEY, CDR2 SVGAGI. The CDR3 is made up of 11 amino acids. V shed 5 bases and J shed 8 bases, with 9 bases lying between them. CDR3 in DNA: TGTGCCAGCAGTACAGGGACCGAAGCTTTCTTT. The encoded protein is CASSTGTEAFF.

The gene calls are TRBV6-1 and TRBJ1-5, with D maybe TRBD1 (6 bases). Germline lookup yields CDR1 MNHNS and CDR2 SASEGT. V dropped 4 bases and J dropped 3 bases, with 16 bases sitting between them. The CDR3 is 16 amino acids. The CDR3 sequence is CASSAQGMVDNQPQHF. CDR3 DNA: TGTGCCAGCAGTGCCCAGGGGATGGTGGACAATCAGCCCCAGCATTTT.

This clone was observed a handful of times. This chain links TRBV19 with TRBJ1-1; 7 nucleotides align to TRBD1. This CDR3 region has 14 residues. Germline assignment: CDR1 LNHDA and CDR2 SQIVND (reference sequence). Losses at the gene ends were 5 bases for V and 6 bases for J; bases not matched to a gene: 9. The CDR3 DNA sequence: TGTGCCAGTAGTTCCCCAGGGGGGACCTCTGAAGCTTTCTTT. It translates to CASSSPGGTSEAFF.

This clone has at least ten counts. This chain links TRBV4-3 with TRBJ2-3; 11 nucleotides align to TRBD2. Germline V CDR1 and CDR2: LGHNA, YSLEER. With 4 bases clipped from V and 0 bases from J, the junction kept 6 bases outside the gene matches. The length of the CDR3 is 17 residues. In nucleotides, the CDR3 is TGCGCCAGCAGCCCTAGCGGGGGGTCCTCTAGCACAGATACGCAGTATTTT. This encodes CASSPSGGSSSTDTQYF.

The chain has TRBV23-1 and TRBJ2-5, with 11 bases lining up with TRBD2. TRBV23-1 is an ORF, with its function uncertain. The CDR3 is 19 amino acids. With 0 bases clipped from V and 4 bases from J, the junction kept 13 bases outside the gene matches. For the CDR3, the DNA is TGCGCCAGCAGTCAATCCCCTAGCGGGGGGCCAGGGAGAGGAGAGACCCAGTACTTC. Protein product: CASSQSPSGGPGRGETQYF.

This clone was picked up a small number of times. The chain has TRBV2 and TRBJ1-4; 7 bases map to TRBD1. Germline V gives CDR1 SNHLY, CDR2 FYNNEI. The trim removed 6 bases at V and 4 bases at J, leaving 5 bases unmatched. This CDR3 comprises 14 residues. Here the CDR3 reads CASSLGQYNEKLFF. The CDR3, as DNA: TGTGCCAGCAGCCTGGGACAGTATAATGAAAAACTGTTTTTT.

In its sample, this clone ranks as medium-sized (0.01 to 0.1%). Written as DNA, the CDR3 is TGTGCCAGCAGTGAGGCAGATACCGGGGAGCTGTTTTTT. Its protein is CASSEADTGELFF. This rearrangement joins TRBV6-1 to TRBJ2-2; no clear D. The ends were cut back, 3 bases at V and 5 bases at J, with 7 bases in the middle. Germline CDR1 MNHNS, CDR2 SASEGT. The CDR3 has 13 amino acids.

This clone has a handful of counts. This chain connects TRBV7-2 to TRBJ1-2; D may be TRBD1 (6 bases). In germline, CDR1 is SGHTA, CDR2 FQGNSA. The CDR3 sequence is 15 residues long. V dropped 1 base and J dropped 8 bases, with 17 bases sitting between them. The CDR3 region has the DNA TGTGCCAGCAGCTTAGGGGCAGGGGAGCCCATAGGCTACACCTTC. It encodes CASSLGAGEPIGYTF.

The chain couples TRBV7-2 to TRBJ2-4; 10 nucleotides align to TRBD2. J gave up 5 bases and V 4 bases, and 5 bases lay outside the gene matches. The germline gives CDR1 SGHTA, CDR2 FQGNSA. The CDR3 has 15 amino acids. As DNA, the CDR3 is TGTGCCAGCAGCTCCTTTAGCGGGGGGCAAAACATTCAGTACTTC. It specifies CASSSFSGGQNIQYF.